This entry is about one T cell receptor beta chain. Its antigen remains unknown. The sample's time point: newly diagnosed, previously untreated cHL patient sample. Serving as comparison were PBMCs from newly diagnosed, untreated classical Hodgkin lymphoma, which were sequenced alongside the relapsed/refractory trial patients. The protocol was immunoSEQ multiplex PCR, while the TCRdb copy is restricted to in-frame clones and leaves out a portion. The sample consists of roughly 32,000 clones, around 94% of them appearing once. Germline CDR1 is LNHDA and CDR2 is SQIVND (reference sequence). The V gene end was trimmed by 7 bases and the J gene end by 8 bases; junction bases not matched to a gene: 16. The CDR3 covers 16 residues. The record originates from a study of PD-1 blockade in classical Hodgkin lymphoma. Whole-study results and caveats: Why the repertoires differ is still unclear, perhaps disease activity or prior therapy.

The clonotype was recovered from a human donor with classical Hodgkin lymphoma. The sequenced sample was peripheral blood mononuclear cells (PBMCs). The chain carries TRBV19 and TRBJ1-2; 10 bases are a match to TRBD1. The CDR3 nucleotides are TGTGCCAGTACGAACGACAGGGGGCGCCGATTTGACGGCTACACCTTC. Residues: CASTNDRGRRFDGYTF.